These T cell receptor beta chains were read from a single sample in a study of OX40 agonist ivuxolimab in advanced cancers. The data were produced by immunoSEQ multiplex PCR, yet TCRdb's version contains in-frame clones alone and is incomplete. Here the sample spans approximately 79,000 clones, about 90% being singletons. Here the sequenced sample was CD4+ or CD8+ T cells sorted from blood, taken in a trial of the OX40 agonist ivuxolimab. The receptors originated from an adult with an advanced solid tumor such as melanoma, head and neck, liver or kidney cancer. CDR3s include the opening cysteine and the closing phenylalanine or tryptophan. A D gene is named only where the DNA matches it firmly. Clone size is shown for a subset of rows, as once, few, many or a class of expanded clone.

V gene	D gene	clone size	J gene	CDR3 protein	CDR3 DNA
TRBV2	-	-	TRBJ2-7	CASSDTYEQYF	TGTGCCAGCAGCGACACATACGAGCAGTACTTC
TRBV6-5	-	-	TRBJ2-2	CASSYTYITGELFF	TGTGCCAGCAGTTATACCTACATAACAGGGGAGCTGTTTTTT
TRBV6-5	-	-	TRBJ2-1	CASNPPGNEQFF	TGTGCCAGCAACCCCCCCGGAAATGAGCAGTTCTTC
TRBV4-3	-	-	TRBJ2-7	CASSQDRSIEQYF	TGCGCCAGCAGCCAAGATAGGTCAATCGAGCAGTACTTC
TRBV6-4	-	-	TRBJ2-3	CASSDGEDTQYF	TGTGCCAGCAGTGACGGGGAAGATACGCAGTATTTT
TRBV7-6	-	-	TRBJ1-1	CASSAGGEGTEAFF	TGTGCCAGCAGCGCGGGGGGGGAGGGAACTGAAGCTTTCTTT
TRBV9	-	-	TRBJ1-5	CASSPGTSIQPQHF	TGTGCCAGCAGCCCCGGGACTTCCATTCAGCCCCAGCATTTT
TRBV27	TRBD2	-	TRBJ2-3	CASSPRGASTDTQYF	TGTGCCAGCAGTCCGCGGGGGGCCTCCACAGATACGCAGTATTTT
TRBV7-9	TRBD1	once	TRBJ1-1	CASRRQGVTEAFF	TGTGCCAGCCGTAGACAGGGGGTTACTGAAGCTTTCTTT
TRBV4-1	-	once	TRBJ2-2	CASSQGLQGTGELFF	TGCGCCAGCAGCCAGGGCCTACAGGGTACCGGGGAGCTGTTTTTT
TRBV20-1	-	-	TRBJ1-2	CSAFGGYTF	TGCAGTGCTTTCGGGGGCTACACCTTC
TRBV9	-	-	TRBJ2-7	CASSVAGVPGNGQYF	TGTGCCAGCAGCGTAGCTGGTGTCCCGGGGAACGGGCAGTACTTC
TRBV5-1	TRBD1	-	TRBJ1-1	CASSRDRGTEAFF	TGCGCCAGCAGTCGGGACAGGGGCACTGAAGCTTTCTTT
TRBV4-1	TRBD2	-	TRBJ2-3	CASSHPPVAGDRLGTQYF	TGCGCCAGCAGCCACCCCCCGGTGGCGGGGGACCGACTGGGTACGCAGTATTTT
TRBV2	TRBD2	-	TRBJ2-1	CATWTSGGIFSYNEQFF	TGTGCCACCTGGACTAGCGGGGGAATTTTCTCCTACAATGAGCAGTTCTTC
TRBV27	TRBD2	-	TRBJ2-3	CASTTTSFHTQYF	TGTGCCAGCACCACGACTAGCTTCCATACGCAGTATTTT
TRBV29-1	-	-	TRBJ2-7	CSVVGLEYYEQYF	TGCAGCGTTGTGGGACTGGAGTACTACGAGCAGTACTTC
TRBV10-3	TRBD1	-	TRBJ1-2	CAISEPQGTYGYTF	TGTGCCATCAGTGAGCCACAGGGGACCTATGGCTACACCTTC
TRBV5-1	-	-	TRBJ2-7	CASSGGPHEQYF	TGCGCCAGCAGCGGGGGACCCCACGAGCAGTACTTC
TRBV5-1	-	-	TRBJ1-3	CASSYSGNTIYF	TGCGCCAGCAGCTACTCTGGAAACACCATATATTTT
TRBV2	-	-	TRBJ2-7	CASMETGGLTYEQYF	TGTGCCAGCATGGAGACAGGAGGGTTGACCTACGAGCAGTACTTC
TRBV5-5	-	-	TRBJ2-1	CASSLEPRGVNEQFF	TGTGCCAGCAGCTTGGAGCCCAGGGGGGTAAATGAGCAGTTCTTC
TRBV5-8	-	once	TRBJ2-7	CASSLKQAYEQYF	TGTGCCAGCAGCTTGAAACAGGCCTACGAGCAGTACTTC
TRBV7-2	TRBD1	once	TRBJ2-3	CASNLPRDSDTDTQYF	TGTGCCAGCAACCTACCCCGGGACAGCGACACAGATACGCAGTATTTT
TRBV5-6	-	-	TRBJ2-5	CASSLGGSETQYF	TGTGCCAGCAGCTTGGGAGGGTCGGAGACCCAGTACTTC
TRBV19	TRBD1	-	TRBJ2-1	CASSMWTGYLDEQFF	TGTGCCAGTAGTATGTGGACAGGGTATCTCGATGAGCAGTTCTTC
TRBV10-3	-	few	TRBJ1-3	CAISESAAGGNTIYF	TGTGCCATCAGTGAGTCGGCCGCGGGAGGAAACACCATATATTTT
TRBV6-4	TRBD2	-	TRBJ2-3	CASARLAGGDTQYF	TGTGCCAGCGCCCGACTAGCGGGAGGGGATACGCAGTATTTT
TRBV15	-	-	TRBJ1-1	CATSRVAEIAEAFF	TGTGCCACCAGCAGAGTTGCGGAGATCGCTGAAGCTTTCTTT
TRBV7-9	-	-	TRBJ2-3	CASPKAGGATDTQYF	TGTGCCAGCCCGAAGGCGGGTGGGGCCACAGATACGCAGTATTTT
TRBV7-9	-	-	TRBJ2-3	CASSLPQGITDTQYF	TGTGCCAGCAGCCTCCCCCAGGGGATCACAGATACGCAGTATTTT
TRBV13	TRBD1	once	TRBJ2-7	CASRLQGAWEQYF	TGTGCCAGCAGGTTACAGGGGGCATGGGAGCAGTACTTC
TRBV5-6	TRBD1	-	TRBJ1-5	CASSGGTGGTTLSNQPQHF	TGTGCCAGCAGCGGCGGGACAGGCGGGACCACGCTTAGCAATCAGCCCCAGCATTTT
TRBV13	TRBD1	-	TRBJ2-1	CASSLGQPDSVF	TGTGCCAGCAGCTTGGGACAGCCCGATTCGGTCTTC
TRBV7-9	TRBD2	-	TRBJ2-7	CASSSDTSASSYEQYF	TGTGCCAGCAGCTCGGACACTAGCGCTAGCTCCTACGAGCAGTACTTC
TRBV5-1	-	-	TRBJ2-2	CASSPGSGTEFTGELFF	TGCGCCAGCAGCCCGGGTTCCGGGACGGAATTCACCGGGGAGCTGTTTTTT
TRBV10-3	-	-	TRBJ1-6	CAISESGGESPLHF	TGTGCCATCAGTGAGTCGGGGGGGGAGTCACCCCTCCACTTT
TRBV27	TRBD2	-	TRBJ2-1	CASSLASGGNNEQFF	TGTGCCAGCAGTTTAGCTAGCGGGGGAAACAATGAGCAGTTCTTC
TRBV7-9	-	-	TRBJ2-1	CASSFSTGPNEQFF	TGTGCCAGCAGCTTTAGCACAGGACCCAATGAGCAGTTCTTC
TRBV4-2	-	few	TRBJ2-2	CASSRGTGASSTGELFF	TGTGCCAGCAGCCGCGGAACCGGGGCCTCGAGCACCGGGGAGCTGTTTTTT
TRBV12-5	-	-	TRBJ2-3	CASGSAPGDTQYF	TGTGCTAGTGGGAGCGCCCCAGGAGATACGCAGTATTTT
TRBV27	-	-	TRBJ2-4	CATSWGQGDIQYF	TGTGCCACCAGTTGGGGGCAAGGCGACATTCAGTACTTC
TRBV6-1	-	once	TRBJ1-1	CASSEDGQLGTEAFF	TGTGCCAGCAGTGAAGACGGACAGTTAGGCACTGAAGCTTTCTTT
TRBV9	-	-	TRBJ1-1	CASSVMMGHAERGGSEAFF	TGTGCCAGCAGCGTAATGATGGGACACGCCGAAAGGGGAGGATCTGAAGCTTTCTTT